This T cell receptor (beta chain) was identified in a study of blood T cell repertoires in COVID-19. Study information: Sites across the United States, Italy and Spain contributed samples from acute and convalescent COVID-19. In each case, the material was cDNA or gDNA derived from T cells, B-cell-depleted T cells, or PBMCs.

Under the authors' procedure: Estimation of nucleated cell counts relied on the amplification of reference gene primers. The table came from immunoSEQ multiplex PCR; TCRdb's copy has only in-frame clones and leaves some out. Clone size and V and J calls were adopted from that table, with D and trimming inferred from the DNA. The sample consists of 60,000 or so clones, just over 90% of them appearing once. Germline CDR1 is KGHSH and CDR2 is LQKENI. The CDR3 length is 19 residues. The junction had 13 bases not matched to a gene; V was cut back by 2 bases and J by 0 bases. The V call is TRBV18, the J call TRBJ2-1; 7 positions match TRBD2. Sequences were obtained from peripheral blood. The sequence came from a human donor in a cohort sampled during active COVID-19. CDR3 residues: CASSPMGLADLSSYNEQFF. CDR3 bases: TGTGCCAGCTCACCAATGGGTCTAGCGGACCTTAGCTCCTACAATGAGCAGTTCTTC.